The clone carrying this T cell receptor beta chain was observed once. Adults between about 18 and 95 years of age took part from 20 to 25 US areas. Cohort allocation depended upon clinical history that participants reported. The data are from a study of blood T cell repertoires in COVID-19. Across the whole study: Acute and convalescent COVID-19 specimens originated in the United States, Italy and Spain.

Study processing details: Researchers report that nucleated cell counts were estimated from reference gene primer amplification. Generated by immunoSEQ multiplex PCR, the TCRdb table keeps only in-frame clones and is missing some. V and J calls and clone size are given by that table; D and trimming were obtained from the DNA. The table lists more than 250,000 clones, 88% of them singletons. The CDR3 consists of 15 residues. V was clipped by 3 bases and J by 7 bases; unmatched bases: 6. Germline-derived CDR1 and CDR2 are KGHDR and SFDVKD. Sequenced input: PBMCs or T cells enriched from blood (not recorded which). The chain combines TRBV24-1 with TRBJ2-5; the match to TRBD1 covers 11 bases. The TCR sequence derives from a woman aged 40-49 years with acute COVID-19. In nucleotides, the CDR3 is TGTGCCACCAGTGATCTTGGACAGGGGGCCGCGACCCAGTACTTC. Translation gives CATSDLGQGAATQYF.